The 32 T cell receptor beta chains below come from one sample, sequenced in a study of cytomegalovirus exposure and HLA in healthy donors. Use of 60 Vbeta and 13 Jbeta primers characterized the PCR. Using immunoSEQ multiplex PCR, the repertoire was profiled, and TCRdb retains in-frame clones only, with some absent. The sample shows about 210,000 clones, approximately 81% of them seen only once. The specimen was PBMCs. The receptors were gathered from a man aged 25 to 45 in good health and CMV-seronegative.

The gene calls are TRBV7-8 and TRBJ1-6; unclear D gene. Germline V CDR1 and CDR2: SGHVS, FQNEAQ. V shed 1 base and J shed 5 bases, with 12 bases lying between them. The CDR3 contains 16 residues. DNA for the CDR3: TGTGCCAGCAGCTTAGACAGATGGCAGAATAATTCACCCCTCCACTTT. Amino acid sequence: CASSLDRWQNNSPLHF. Together with reference TRBV7-8 and TRBJ1-6, the CDR3 gives the full variable domain: GAGVSQSPRYKVAKRGQDVALRCDPISGHVSLFWYQQALGQGPEFLTYFQNEAQLDKSGLPSDRFFAERPEGSVSTLKIQRTQQEDSAVYLCASSLDRWQNNSPLHFGNGTRLTVT.

The chain joins TRBV7-2 to TRBJ2-3; D might be TRBD2 (6 bases). The CDR3 runs to 15 residues. Trimming pared 5 bases from V and 5 bases from J, leaving 17 bases between. In germline, CDR1 is SGHTA, CDR2 FQGNSA. The CDR3 sequence is CASSEDVAARDTQYF. The CDR3 DNA reads TGTGCCAGCAGCGAAGACGTAGCGGCTAGAGATACGCAGTATTTT.

The chain's CDR3 is CASSQDPGQANSYEQYF. As DNA, the CDR3 is TGCGCCAGCAGCCAAGATCCCGGACAGGCTAACTCCTACGAGCAGTACTTC. This chain uses TRBV4-1 with TRBJ2-7, with 7 bases identical to TRBD1. V was pared by 0 bases and J by 0 bases, with 8 bases of the junction left unmatched. CDR3 length equals 17 residues. CDR1 is MGHRA and CDR2 is YSYEKL in the germline V gene.

CDR3 DNA: TGTGCCAGCTCACCCGGGGGAGGGGTACATAGCAATCAGCCCCAGCATTTT. This sequence encodes CASSPGGGVHSNQPQHF. V and J are TRBV18 and TRBJ1-5, with a possible D match to TRBD1 (5 bases). This CDR3 spans 17 amino acids. The ends were cut back, 3 bases at V and 0 bases at J, with 15 bases in the middle. Germline V lookup: CDR1 KGHSH, CDR2 LQKENI.

This chain uses TRBV4-1 with TRBJ1-2; a possible D gene is TRBD1 (5 bases). This CDR3 contains 16 residues. Germline-derived CDR1 and CDR2 are MGHRA and YSYEKL. V was clipped by 4 bases and J by 1 base, with 16 bases between them. The CDR3 protein is CASSPWRDSYNYGYTF. DNA of the CDR3: TGCGCCAGCAGCCCCTGGAGGGACTCCTATAACTATGGCTACACCTTC.

The chain links TRBV5-1 to TRBJ2-2, with 8 bases that match TRBD2. This CDR3 contains 15 residues. After removal of 6 bases from V and 0 bases from J, the junction contained 4 bases not matched to a gene. The germline V gene has CDR1 SGHRS and CDR2 YFSETQ. The chain's CDR3 is CASTRGGPNTGELFF. In DNA, the CDR3 is TGCGCCAGCACCCGGGGGGGCCCGAACACCGGGGAGCTGTTTTTT.

The rearrangement links TRBV18 to TRBJ1-5, with D perhaps TRBD1 (5 bases). This CDR3 spans 15 amino acids. Germline V gene data show CDR1 as KGHSH and CDR2 as LQKENI. V lost 2 bases to trimming and J lost 3 bases, with 11 bases between them. CDR3 region: CASSPGQGANQPQHF. The CDR3 DNA reads as TGTGCCAGCTCACCAGGGCAGGGCGCCAATCAGCCCCAGCATTTT.

The V call is TRBV6-6, the J call TRBJ2-2; 8 positions match TRBD2. The germline gives CDR1 MNHNY, CDR2 SVGAGI (reference sequence). Trimming removed 2 bases from V and 4 bases from J; junction bases left unmatched: 0. The CDR3 extends over 14 amino acids. CDR3 sequence reads: CASSYRGGTGELFF. The CDR3 DNA sequence: TGTGCCAGCAGTTACCGGGGGGGCACCGGGGAGCTGTTTTTT.

This clone came up once. This chain connects TRBV29-1 to TRBJ2-5; D not resolved. CDR1 SQVTM and CDR2 ANQGSEA come from the germline V gene. The V end was cut by 6 bases, the J end by 1 base, with 12 bases between. CDR3 length equals 13 residues. The CDR3 sequence: CSVPDSFQETQYF. DNA of the CDR3: TGCAGCGTCCCCGACTCCTTCCAAGAGACCCAGTACTTC.

This clone has just a few counts. This chain links TRBV6-1 with TRBJ1-1, with 9 nucleotides matching TRBD1. There are 18 residues in the CDR3. The germline CDR1 and CDR2 sequences are MNHNS and SASEGT. With 4 bases clipped from V and 1 base from J, the junction kept 13 bases outside the gene matches. The CDR3 here is CASSGRDRAYRGNTEAFF. CDR3 DNA: TGTGCCAGCAGTGGTAGGGACAGGGCTTATCGTGGGAACACTGAAGCTTTCTTT.

The chain joins TRBV7-6 to TRBJ2-3, with D possibly being TRBD2 (5 bases). This CDR3 is built from 15 residues. Trimming took 5 bases from V and 1 from J, leaving 13 bases between them. Germline V lookup: CDR1 SGHVS, CDR2 FNYEAQ. The CDR3 nucleotides read TGTGCCAGCAGCCCGTCGAACGGGGGCACAGATACGCAGTATTTT. It specifies CASSPSNGGTDTQYF.

The V call is TRBV6-5, the J call TRBJ1-6; perhaps TRBD1 as D (6 bases). The CDR3 totals 14 residues. Deletions cut 6 bases from V and 3 bases from J, with 9 bases between. Germline CDR1 reads MNHEY; CDR2 reads SVGAGI. The CDR3 sequence is CASRIQGYNSPLHF. Here the CDR3 DNA reads TGTGCCAGCAGAATACAGGGCTATAATTCACCCCTCCACTTT.

This chain joins TRBV5-5 and TRBJ2-7, with a tentative D call TRBD2 (6 bases). Germline assignment: CDR1 SGHKS and CDR2 YYEKEE (reference sequence). The CDR3 contains 15 residues. Trimming removed 0 bases from V and 3 bases from J, with 13 bases in between. CDR3 DNA sequence: TGTGCCAGCAGCTTGGGGTTAGCGGCAAACTACGAGCAGTACTTC. Residues: CASSLGLAANYEQYF.

The rearrangement links TRBV9 to TRBJ2-5; 9 bases are a match to TRBD2. The germline CDR1 and CDR2 sequences are SGDLS and YYNGEE. The CDR3 has 15 amino acids. After removal of 3 bases from V and 1 base from J, the junction contained 4 bases not matched to a gene. CDR3 amino acids: CASSEGLASQETQYF. The CDR3, as DNA: TGTGCCAGCAGCGAAGGACTAGCGTCCCAAGAGACCCAGTACTTC.

V and J are TRBV10-3 and TRBJ1-2; D remains ambiguous. Trimming left V 2 bases short and J 4 bases short, with 11 bases between. The germline gives CDR1 ENHRY, CDR2 SYGVKD. This CDR3 is 14 amino acids long. The CDR3: CAISEGGRIYGYTF. Here the CDR3 DNA reads TGTGCCATCAGTGAGGGAGGGAGGATCTATGGCTACACCTTC.

This sequence joins TRBV7-6 and TRBJ1-3; D is possibly TRBD1 (5 bases). There are 16 residues in the CDR3. Trimming cost V 4 bases and J 0 bases, with 13 bases left between them. Germline assignment: CDR1 SGHVS and CDR2 FNYEAQ. The CDR3 nucleotides are TGTGCCAGCAGCTGGGGGACTGCCAGCTCTGGAAACACCATATATTTT. This translates into CASSWGTASSGNTIYF.

This clone was recorded only once. The chain links TRBV6-1 to TRBJ1-2; D unclear. V lost 4 bases to trimming and J lost 0 bases, with 6 bases between them. The length of the CDR3 is 13 residues. CDR1 and CDR2 (germline): MNHNS, SASEGT. For the CDR3, the DNA is TGTGCCAGCAGTGCTGGAGCTAACTATGGCTACACCTTC. Translating it yields CASSAGANYGYTF.

The genes are TRBV5-4 and TRBJ2-7, with TRBD1 as a possible D gene (6 bases). Germline loops: CDR1 SGHNT, CDR2 YYREEE (reference sequence). V gave up 5 bases and J gave up 2 bases, with 14 bases separating them. This CDR3 has 14 amino acids. As DNA, the CDR3 is TGTGCCAGCAGAACGGACAGTATACCCTACGAGCAGTACTTC. This encodes CASRTDSIPYEQYF. The whole variable domain, filled in from reference TRBV5-4 and TRBJ2-7, reads ETGVTQSPTHLIKTRGQQVTLRCSSQSGHNTVSWYQQALGQGPQFIFQYYREEENGRGNFPPRFSGLQFPNYSSELNVNALELDDSALYLCASRTDSIPYEQYFGPGTRLTVT.

The rearrangement joins TRBV11-2 to TRBJ2-1, with 8 bases identical to TRBD2. This CDR3 region has 16 residues. Germline CDR1 SGHAT, CDR2 FQNNGV. J gave up 5 bases and V 4 bases, and 10 bases lay outside the gene matches. This chain's CDR3 is CASSSKLAVINNEQFF. The CDR3 coding sequence is TGTGCCAGCAGCTCTAAACTAGCGGTAATCAACAATGAGCAGTTCTTC.

CDR3 coding DNA: TGCGCCAGCACGGACCCCCAGGGGGGCTCCAACACTGAAGCTTTCTTT. Its translation: CASTDPQGGSNTEAFF. The chain carries TRBV10-2 and TRBJ1-1; TRBD1 agrees at 7 bases. With V trimmed by 7 bases and J by 2 bases, 13 bases remained unmatched. This CDR3 is built from 16 residues. In germline, CDR1 is WSHSY, CDR2 SAAADI.

This sequence joins TRBV7-9 and TRBJ2-1; 10 bases are shared with TRBD2. The CDR3 covers 14 residues. Losses at the gene ends were 5 bases for V and 9 bases for J; bases not matched to a gene: 7. Germline values: CDR1 SEHNR, CDR2 FQNEAQ (reference sequence). CDR3 DNA sequence: TGTGCCAGCAGCCCACTAGCGGGGAGGGGTGAGCAGTTCTTC. Translated, it gives CASSPLAGRGEQFF.

The chain joins TRBV5-6 to TRBJ1-3; D possibly corresponds to TRBD1 (5 bases). Germline V gene sequence: CDR1 SGHDT, CDR2 YYEEEE. V gave up 0 bases and J gave up 2 bases, with 6 bases separating them. The CDR3 totals 14 residues. DNA of the CDR3: TGTGCCAGCAGCTTGGTGGGGCCTGGAAACACCATATATTTT. Translating it yields CASSLVGPGNTIYF.

The chain uses TRBV28 and TRBJ2-7; 8 nucleotides align to TRBD1. The V and J ends lost 3 bases and 2 bases, in that order; junction bases with no gene match: 6. The CDR3 spans 15 residues. Germline V lookup: CDR1 MDHEN, CDR2 SYDVKM. For the CDR3, the DNA is TGTGCCAGCAGTTTTTTTAGGGACAGGCCCTACGAGCAGTACTTC. Its translation: CASSFFRDRPYEQYF. Looking up the rest from reference TRBV28 and TRBJ2-7 gives the full variable domain: DVKVTQSSRYLVKRTGEKVFLECVQDMDHENMFWYRQDPGLGLRLIYFSYDVKMKEKGDIPEGYSVSREKKERFSLILESASTNQTSMYLCASSFFRDRPYEQYFGPGTRLTVT.

V is TRBV7-2 and J is TRBJ2-5, with a weak D call TRBD2 (6 bases). V was shortened by 5 bases and J by 9 bases, with 16 bases between the two germline ends. CDR3 size: 13 residues. Germline V gene data show CDR1 as SGHTA and CDR2 as FQGNSA. CDR3 DNA sequence: TGTGCCAGCAGCCAGGGACCAACGGGGGCCCAGTACTTC. Translation: CASSQGPTGAQYF.

The chain recombines TRBV5-6 with TRBJ1-5; TRBD1 aligns across 7 bases. CDR1 and CDR2 (germline): SGHDT, YYEEEE. V shed 4 bases, J shed 6 bases, and the junction held 1 base outside the gene matches. This CDR3 has 12 residues. The CDR3 nucleotides read TGTGCCAGCAGCCCAGGGGGTCAGCCCCAGCATTTT. Translation: CASSPGGQPQHF.

This chain connects TRBV18 to TRBJ2-7; TRBD1 agrees at 7 bases. Germline trimming cut 3 bases from V and 3 bases from J; bases unmatched to any gene: 11. Per germline, CDR1 KGHSH and CDR2 LQKENI. The CDR3 sequence is 16 residues long. The CDR3 loop reads CASSPTTTGPYYEQYF. DNA of the CDR3: TGTGCCAGCTCACCGACTACGACAGGGCCCTACTACGAGCAGTACTTC.

The chain recombines TRBV11-2 with TRBJ2-5; TRBD2 matches 9 bases. The junction had 5 bases not matched to a gene; V was cut back by 1 base and J by 2 bases. This CDR3 is 16 amino acids long. In germline, CDR1 is SGHAT, CDR2 FQNNGV. The CDR3 protein is CASSLGSGGRQETQYF. CDR3 nucleotides: TGTGCCAGCAGCTTAGGGAGCGGGGGGCGGCAAGAGACCCAGTACTTC.

This chain links TRBV27 with TRBJ1-1; no firm D call. Trimming cost V 6 bases and J 4 bases, with 18 bases left between them. The CDR3 runs 15 residues. Germline CDR1 reads MNHEY; CDR2 reads SMNVEV (reference sequence). CDR3 in amino acids: CASRLHRGASTEAFF. Written as DNA, the CDR3 is TGTGCCAGCAGATTACATCGGGGTGCTTCCACTGAAGCTTTCTTT.

The chain has TRBV7-9 and TRBJ2-3; TRBD2 aligns across 7 bases. Trimming removed 1 base from V and 2 bases from J; junction bases left unmatched: 3. This CDR3 comprises 15 residues. Germline CDR1 and CDR2: SEHNR and FQNEAQ (reference sequence). The chain's CDR3 is CASSLGRGVTDTQYF. CDR3 bases: TGTGCCAGCAGCTTAGGTCGGGGGGTCACAGATACGCAGTATTTT.

The chain is built from TRBV7-9 and TRBJ2-7, with 11 bases matching TRBD1. The V segment lost 4 bases and the J segment 4 bases; nucleotides outside the gene matches: 3. This CDR3 contains 14 residues. CDR1 is SEHNR and CDR2 is FQNEAQ in the germline V gene (reference sequence). The CDR3 region is CASSSGQGAYEQYF. Here the CDR3 DNA reads TGTGCCAGCAGCTCCGGACAGGGGGCTTACGAGCAGTACTTC.

The J gene is TRBJ2-1, the V gene TRBV6-1; 11 nucleotides match TRBD2. The junction had 7 bases not matched to a gene; V was cut back by 5 bases and J by 7 bases. Germline values: CDR1 MNHNS, CDR2 SASEGT. This CDR3 contains 15 residues. CDR3 amino acids: CASSKGLAGGNEQFF. CDR3 in DNA: TGTGCCAGCAGTAAAGGACTAGCGGGTGGGAATGAGCAGTTCTTC.

The chain combines TRBV2 with TRBJ2-1; 14 bases are shared with TRBD2. The CDR3 is made up of 15 amino acids. Germline V gene data show CDR1 as SNHLY and CDR2 as FYNNEI. The J segment lost 15 bases and the V segment lost 4 bases, leaving 11 bases of the junction unmatched. In DNA form, the CDR3 reads TGTGCCAGCAGTGCGACTAGCGGGGGGGCGGGGGTTCCGTTCTTC. It yields the protein CASSATSGGAGVPFF.